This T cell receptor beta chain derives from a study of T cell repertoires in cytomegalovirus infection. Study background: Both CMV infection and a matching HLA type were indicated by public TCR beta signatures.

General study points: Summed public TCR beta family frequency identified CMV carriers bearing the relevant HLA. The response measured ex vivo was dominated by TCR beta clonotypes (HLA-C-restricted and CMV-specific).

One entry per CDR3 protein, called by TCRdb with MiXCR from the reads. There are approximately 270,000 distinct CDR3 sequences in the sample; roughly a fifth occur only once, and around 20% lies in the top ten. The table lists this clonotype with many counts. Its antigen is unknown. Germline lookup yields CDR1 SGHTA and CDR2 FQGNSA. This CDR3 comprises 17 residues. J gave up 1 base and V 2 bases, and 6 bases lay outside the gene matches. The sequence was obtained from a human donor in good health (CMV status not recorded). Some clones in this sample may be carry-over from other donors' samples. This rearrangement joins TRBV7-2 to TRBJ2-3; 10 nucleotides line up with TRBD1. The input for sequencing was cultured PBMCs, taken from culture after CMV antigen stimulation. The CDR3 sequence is CASSLTGTGVRTDTQYF. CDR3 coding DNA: TGTGCCAGCAGCTTAACCGGGACAGGGGTGCGCACAGATACGCAGTATTTT. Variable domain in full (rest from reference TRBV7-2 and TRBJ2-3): GAGVSQSPSNKVTEKGKDVELRCDPISGHTALYWYRQSLGQGLEFLIYFQGNSAPDKSGLPSDRFSAERTGGSVSTLTIQRTQQEDSAVYLCASSLTGTGVRTDTQYFGPGTRLTVL.